One and the same sample provided the 15 T cell receptor beta chains below, sequenced in a study of blood T cells in healthy people across ages. A second PCR of about 7 to 12 cycles used a sample-barcoded 5' primer and a J-beta primer mix. TCRdb independently ran MiXCR on the 5' RACE reads; one entry per CDR3 protein. Seen here are 750,000 to 950,000 distinct CDR3 sequences, 25% to 30% observed once, and the top ten hold about 2.9%. The data were also submitted as part of a second study, on T cells of mothers and their children.

The material sequenced was blood. The origin of the receptors is a boy aged 5-17 years in good health.

This clonotype was detected a few times. The chain employs TRBV29-1 and TRBJ1-4; D gene unclear. Trimming took off 6 bases at V and 2 bases at J, with 13 bases between the two ends. CDR3 size: 14 residues. Germline CDR1 is SQVTM and CDR2 is ANQGSEA. In DNA, the CDR3 is TGCAGCGTGCCTCGGGAGGCGACTAATGAAAAACTGTTTTTT. Protein: CSVPREATNEKLFF.

In its sample, this clonotype was seen a few times. V is TRBV29-1 and J is TRBJ2-7; D assignment may be TRBD1 or TRBD2 (5 bases each). The CDR3 extends over 12 amino acids. Germline CDR1 and CDR2: SQVTM and ANQGSEA. The V end lost 5 bases, the J end lost 4 bases, and 12 bases lay between the germline ends. This CDR3 reads CSVRGADYEQYF. As DNA, the CDR3 is TGCAGCGTTAGAGGGGCGGATTACGAGCAGTACTTC.

This clonotype was seen a handful of times. This chain uses TRBV7-9 with TRBJ1-2; perhaps TRBD1 as D (5 bases). The germline gives CDR1 SEHNR, CDR2 FQNEAQ (reference sequence). The CDR3 has 15 residues. With 2 bases removed from V and 4 bases from J, the gap between germline ends came to 14 bases. The CDR3 reads CASSLNSQALYGYTF. CDR3 coding DNA: TGTGCCAGCAGCTTAAATTCACAGGCGCTCTATGGCTACACCTTC.

The V gene is TRBV7-6, the J gene TRBJ2-7; perhaps D is TRBD1 or TRBD2 (5 bases each). V was trimmed by 5 bases and J by 5 bases, leaving 19 bases between them. CDR3 length equals 15 residues. Germline assignment: CDR1 SGHVS and CDR2 FNYEAQ. The chain's CDR3 is CASSPGTDILDEQYF. CDR3 DNA: TGTGCCAGCAGCCCCGGGACGGACATTCTCGACGAGCAGTACTTC. Full variable domain (remainder filled in from reference TRBV7-6 and TRBJ2-7): GAGVSQSPRYKVTKRGQDVALRCDPISGHVSLYWYRQALGQGPEFLTYFNYEAQQDKSGLPNDRFSAERPEGSISTLTIQRTEQRDSAMYRCASSPGTDILDEQYFGPGTRLTVT.

This clonotype was found a few times. This chain joins TRBV5-5 and TRBJ2-3; D possibly corresponds to TRBD1 (5 bases). The germline V and J ends were trimmed by 1 base and 1 base, with 13 bases remaining between them. Germline V gene data show CDR1 as SGHKS and CDR2 as YYEKEE (reference sequence). The CDR3 runs 16 residues. CDR3 protein: CASSLTTVQGTDTQYF. Written as DNA, the CDR3 is TGTGCCAGCAGCTTGACGACAGTACAAGGCACAGATACGCAGTATTTT.

The chain employs TRBV3-1 and TRBJ2-5, with D perhaps matching TRBD1 or TRBD2 (5 bases each). V was trimmed by 0 bases and J by 4 bases, leaving 12 bases between them. The CDR3 loop spans 15 amino acids. Germline CDR1 is LGHDT and CDR2 is YNNKEL (reference sequence). The CDR3 DNA follows: TGTGCCAGCAGCCAAGATGGGACCCTGGGAGAGACCCAGTACTTC. Protein sequence: CASSQDGTLGETQYF.

This clonotype has more than one count but fewer than ten. V gene TRBV20-1 combines with J gene TRBJ1-4, with TRBD1 matching 9 bases. Per the germline V gene, CDR1 is DFQATT and CDR2 is SNEGSKA (reference sequence). The CDR3 spans 14 residues. The trim removed 5 bases at V and 6 bases at J, leaving 7 bases unmatched. DNA of the CDR3: TGCAGTGCTCGTCCTTGGACAGGGGATGAAAAACTGTTTTTT. Amino acids: CSARPWTGDEKLFF.

The V call is TRBV11-1, the J call TRBJ2-7; D call uncertain. Germline V gives CDR1 SGHAT, CDR2 FQDESV (reference sequence). The CDR3 has 11 residues. V dropped 4 bases and J dropped 5 bases, with 6 bases sitting between them. The DNA of the CDR3 is TGTGCCAGCAGCTCGATTGACGAGCAGTACTTC. Translating gives CASSSIDEQYF.

This clonotype came up a few times. DNA for the CDR3: TGTGCCAGCAGGCACCTGGGACAGGTGGACATTCAGTACTTC. This sequence encodes CASRHLGQVDIQYF. The chain uses TRBV28 and TRBJ2-4; 8 bases are shared with TRBD1. The V gene end was trimmed by 6 bases and the J gene end by 8 bases; junction bases not matched to a gene: 9. Germline V lookup: CDR1 MDHEN, CDR2 SYDVKM. The CDR3 contains 14 residues.

The V call is TRBV5-4, the J call TRBJ2-1, with D hard to call. The J call may be incorrect, as the DNA end agrees better with TRBJ2-7. This CDR3 has 16 residues. CDR1 and CDR2 (germline): SGHNT, YYREEE (reference sequence). DNA of the CDR3: TGTGCCAGCAGCGGTGGATCGTCACCGACTGCCTACGAGCAGTACTTC. This gives the protein CASSGGSSPTAYEQYF.

The CDR3 reads CASSVTSGIEQFF. The CDR3 nucleotides are TGTGCCAGCAGCGTGACTAGCGGGATTGAGCAGTTCTTC. The chain uses TRBV13 and TRBJ2-1; TRBD2 aligns across 11 bases. Trimming removed 5 bases from V and 9 bases from J; junction bases left unmatched: 3. Germline V CDR1 and CDR2: PRHDT, FYEKMQ (reference sequence). The CDR3 runs to 13 residues.

The chain carries TRBV10-2 and TRBJ1-1, with unresolved D. Trimming took off 2 bases at V and 3 bases at J, with 4 bases between the two ends. The length of the CDR3 is 12 residues. The germline V gene encodes CDR1 WSHSY and CDR2 SAAADI. CDR3 nucleotide sequence: TGCGCCAGCAGTGAGGAGGACACTGAAGCTTTCTTT. Translated, it gives CASSEEDTEAFF.

This clonotype was seen once. V gene TRBV9 combines with J gene TRBJ2-1; 7 positions match TRBD2. The germline gives CDR1 SGDLS, CDR2 YYNGEE. Losses at the gene ends were 0 bases for V and 8 bases for J; bases not matched to a gene: 11. CDR3 length equals 16 residues. CDR3 nucleotides: TGTGCCAGCAGCGTAGATGAGGCGGGAGATGTGGATGAGCAGTTCTTC. Its protein is CASSVDEAGDVDEQFF.

The chain carries TRBV24-1 and TRBJ2-5; weak D call: TRBD2 (5 bases). CDR1 and CDR2 from the germline V gene are KGHDR and SFDVKD. The CDR3 is made up of 15 amino acids. V lost 1 base and J lost 2, with 10 bases in between. In nucleotides, the CDR3 is TGTGCCACCAGTGATTTAGACTACCCACAAGAGACCCAGTACTTC. It is translated as CATSDLDYPQETQYF.

The chain combines TRBV28 with TRBJ2-7; D is possibly TRBD1 or TRBD2 (5 bases each). Germline V lookup: CDR1 MDHEN, CDR2 SYDVKM. The CDR3 sequence is 12 residues long. Trimming shortened V by 6 bases and J by 6 bases, and 12 bases separated the two germline ends. CDR3 in amino acids: CASRVGTAEQYF. In DNA form, the CDR3 reads TGTGCCAGCAGAGTCGGGACGGCCGAGCAGTACTTC.